The 15 T cell receptor beta chains below were found in one sample sequenced in a study of cytomegalovirus exposure and HLA in healthy donors. The PCR employed 60 Vbeta primers together with 13 Jbeta primers. The assay was immunoSEQ multiplex PCR, and TCRdb's table has in-frame clones only and misses some. Found here are 90,000 to 130,000 clones, approximately 70% of them singletons; the top ten hold just over 8.5%. Sequenced material: PBMCs. All receptors derive from a man aged 25-40 years in good health and CMV-seropositive.

This clone was recorded a few times. The chain combines TRBV7-3 with TRBJ2-7, with TRBD2 matching 8 bases. Losses at the gene ends were 5 bases for V and 5 bases for J; bases not matched to a gene: 8. Germline loops: CDR1 SGHTA, CDR2 FQGTGA. CDR3 length: 14 amino acids. The CDR3 bases are TGTGCCAGCAGCGAGACGGGGGGGCTGAACGAGCAGTACTTC. The encoded protein is CASSETGGLNEQYF.

The chain couples TRBV9 to TRBJ1-1; D gene unclear. Deletions cut 0 bases from V and 5 bases from J, with 14 bases between. Germline CDR1 is SGDLS and CDR2 is YYNGEE. This CDR3 spans 15 amino acids. CDR3 bases: TGTGCCAGCAGCGTAGGGGGTTGGGGAGAGACTGAAGCTTTCTTT. The encoded protein is CASSVGGWGETEAFF.

The chain couples TRBV15 to TRBJ1-3; TRBD1 matches 7 bases. Germline-derived CDR1 and CDR2 are LNHNV and YYDKDF (reference sequence). This CDR3 comprises 15 residues. V gave up 1 base and J gave up 4 bases; unmatched junction bases: 4. In DNA, the CDR3 is TGTGCCACCAGCAGAGGAGGGGGCGACGGAAACACCATATATTTT. This translates into CATSRGGGDGNTIYF.

This clone has just one count. The J gene is TRBJ2-3, the V gene TRBV4-2; D unclear. CDR3 length equals 15 residues. V was trimmed by 1 base and J by 2 bases, leaving 10 bases between them. From germline, CDR1 is LGHNA and CDR2 YNFKEQ. The CDR3 sequence: CASSQVDGDTDTQYF. The CDR3 DNA reads as TGTGCCAGCAGCCAAGTAGACGGAGACACAGATACGCAGTATTTT.

The V call is TRBV15, the J call TRBJ1-6; 10 nucleotides align to TRBD1. Germline-derived CDR1 and CDR2 are LNHNV and YYDKDF (reference sequence). The V segment lost 5 bases and the J segment 9 bases; nucleotides outside the gene matches: 10. The CDR3 spans 16 residues. CDR3: CATSEGTGEGSSPLHF. DNA for the CDR3: TGTGCCACCAGCGAGGGGACAGGGGAGGGAAGTTCACCCCTCCACTTT.

The J gene is TRBJ2-3, the V gene TRBV9; TRBD2 is a possible D gene (6 bases). Germline-derived CDR1 and CDR2 are SGDLS and YYNGEE. V was trimmed by 3 bases and J by 3 bases, leaving 14 bases between them. CDR3 length equals 15 residues. The CDR3 DNA reads TGTGCCAGCAGCGCCTTAGCGGAGGCGACAGATACGCAGTATTTT. This gives the protein CASSALAEATDTQYF.

The CDR3, as DNA: TGTGCCAGCAGCCCTACCGTACAGGCCTCCTACGAGCAGTACTTC. It is translated as CASSPTVQASYEQYF. The chain is built from TRBV9 and TRBJ2-7; D might be TRBD1 (5 bases). The CDR3 runs to 15 residues. Between the trimmed V and J ends, which lost 4 bases and 0 bases, there was a span of 14 bases. From germline, CDR1 is SGDLS and CDR2 YYNGEE.

The sample holds a few counts of this clone. The rearrangement joins TRBV5-6 to TRBJ1-2; the match to TRBD1 covers 12 bases. From germline, CDR1 is SGHDT and CDR2 YYEEEE. The CDR3 consists of 16 residues. V dropped 0 bases and J dropped 7; count of bases not matched to a gene: 7. CDR3 nucleotides: TGTGCCAGCAGCTTGGTCGGGGGACAGGGGGCAGGTGGCTACACCTTC. Translating gives CASSLVGGQGAGGYTF.

The CDR3 reads CASSRSGGTEAFF. The CDR3 coding sequence is TGTGCCAGCAGCCGTTCGGGTGGCACTGAAGCTTTCTTT. The V gene is TRBV7-9, the J gene TRBJ1-1; no clear D gene. CDR1 and CDR2 (germline): SEHNR, FQNEAQ (reference sequence). The CDR3 is 13 residues long. Trimming took 5 bases from V and 4 from J, leaving 11 bases between them.

This clone occurred a few times. This chain joins TRBV9 and TRBJ2-3, with TRBD2 identical over 12 bases. J gave up 4 bases and V 3 bases, and 3 bases lay outside the gene matches. Germline CDR1 is SGDLS and CDR2 is YYNGEE. The CDR3 contains 15 residues. CDR3: CASSGSSGRADTQYF. DNA for the CDR3: TGTGCCAGCAGCGGGTCTAGCGGGAGGGCAGATACGCAGTATTTT.

CDR3 bases: TGTGCCAGTAGTCCACCAAACAGGGGAAGGGGCAATCAGCCCCAGCATTTT. Protein: CASSPPNRGRGNQPQHF. The rearrangement links TRBV19 to TRBJ1-5; the match to TRBD1 covers 7 bases. CDR1 and CDR2 (germline): LNHDA, SQIVND (reference sequence). Trimming cost V 5 bases and J 2 bases; bases outside gene matches: 12. This CDR3 is 17 amino acids long. The full variable domain, rest sourced from reference TRBV19 and TRBJ1-5, is DGGITQSPKYLFRKEGQNVTLSCEQNLNHDAMYWYRQDPGQGLRLIYYSQIVNDFQKGDIAEGYSVSREKKESFPLTVTSAQKNPTAFYLCASSPPNRGRGNQPQHFGDGTRLSIL.

This rearrangement joins TRBV6-5 to TRBJ1-5, with D possibly being TRBD1 (6 bases). The CDR3 is 16 residues long. Trimming took 0 bases from V and 6 from J, leaving 15 bases between them. Germline lookup yields CDR1 MNHEY and CDR2 SVGAGI. In nucleotides, the CDR3 is TGTGCCAGCAGTTACTCGGCAGGGGCGCAGGGTCAGCCCCAGCATTTT. It translates to CASSYSAGAQGQPQHF.

The rearrangement uses TRBV13 and TRBJ2-1; the D gene is possibly TRBD1 (6 bases). The V gene's germline CDR1 is PRHDT and CDR2 FYEKMQ (reference sequence). Trimming took off 4 bases at V and 8 bases at J, with 21 bases between the two ends. The CDR3 consists of 16 residues. This CDR3 reads CASSSQTGILGDEQFF. In DNA, the CDR3 is TGTGCCAGCAGCTCTCAAACAGGGATCCTCGGGGATGAGCAGTTCTTC.

The rearrangement joins TRBV27 to TRBJ2-1, with 11 bases aligning to TRBD2. J lost 0 bases, V lost 3 bases, and 10 bases had no gene match. Germline CDR1 and CDR2: MNHEY and SMNVEV (reference sequence). This CDR3 comprises 19 residues. CDR3 loop: CASSFGLAGGRSSYNEQFF. The CDR3 nucleotides read TGTGCCAGCAGTTTTGGTCTAGCGGGGGGCAGGAGCTCCTACAATGAGCAGTTCTTC.

Here the CDR3 DNA reads TGCGCCAGCAGCTTGGATGGGGGCGAGAATGGCTACACCTTC. Amino acid sequence: CASSLDGGENGYTF. This sequence joins TRBV5-1 and TRBJ1-2, with a tentative D call TRBD1 (6 bases). Germline V gene lookup returns CDR1 SGHRS and CDR2 YFSETQ. This CDR3 region has 14 residues. V was cut by 0 bases and J by 6 bases, with 12 bases left in between.